A selection of T cell receptor beta chains follows, all from one sample in a study of response to subunit inactivated influenza vaccine. One entry per CDR3 protein, called by TCRdb with MiXCR from the RT-PCR reads. The table records around 500,000 distinct CDR3 sequences, roughly 11% of them present only once. Here the sequenced sample was PBMCs from blood, taken more than 35 days after vaccination. Source of these receptors: a man aged 50-60 years who received an inactivated influenza vaccine. CDR3s include the opening cysteine and the closing phenylalanine or tryptophan. The D gene is left open where the match is weak. A clone size is listed for some rows: how often the clone was seen (once, few, many), or a class if it is expanded.

13	TRBV12-3/TRBV12-4	few	TRBJ2-4	.	CASSPQAKNIQYF	TGTGCCAGCAGCCCCCAAGCCAAAAACATTCAGTACTTC
15	TRBV7-2	many	TRBJ2-1	.	CASSLGGNLYNEQFF	TGTGCCAGCAGCTTAGGAGGGAACCTGTACAATGAGCAGTTCTTC
14	TRBV6-5	.	TRBJ2-5	.	CASSYIPRGETQYF	TGTGCCAGCAGTTACATCCCAAGGGGGGAGACCCAGTACTTC
17	TRBV15	.	TRBJ2-2	.	CATSRDPGLKEGGELFF	TGTGCCACCAGCAGAGATCCGGGCCTCAAGGAAGGCGGGGAGCTGTTTTTT
16	TRBV5-1	few	TRBJ2-7	TRBD2	CASSPSPGLAGGEQYF	TGCGCCAGCAGTCCCTCCCCGGGACTAGCGGGAGGCGAGCAGTACTTC
17	TRBV29-1	many	TRBJ2-7	TRBD2	CSVALLTGLANSYEQYF	TGCAGCGTTGCTCTTCTAACGGGACTAGCGAACTCCTACGAGCAGTACTTC
14	TRBV29-1	few	TRBJ2-1	.	CSVEGWGLYNEQFF	TGCAGCGTTGAAGGGTGGGGCCTCTACAATGAGCAGTTCTTC
15	TRBV7-6	many	TRBJ2-1	TRBD1	CASSLPTGGYNEQFF	TGTGCCAGCAGCTTACCGACAGGGGGTTACAATGAGCAGTTCTTC
15	TRBV5-6	many	TRBJ1-1	.	CASSLPADTPTEAFF	TGTGCCAGCAGCTTACCGGCCGATACCCCGACTGAAGCTTTCTTT
16	TRBV6-5	many	TRBJ2-7	.	CASSYLNSGHLYEQYF	TGTGCCAGCAGTTATTTGAATTCAGGACACCTTTACGAGCAGTACTTC
13	TRBV12-5	.	TRBJ2-2	.	CASGSQGPGELFF	TGTGCTAGTGGTTCACAGGGTCCCGGGGAGCTGTTTTTT
13	TRBV29-1	few	TRBJ2-3	TRBD1	CSGGTGSTDTQYF	TGCAGCGGAGGGACAGGTAGCACAGATACGCAGTATTTT
15	TRBV7-2	.	TRBJ2-3	.	CASSPGTPSTDTQYF	TGTGCCAGCAGCCCCGGGACTCCTAGCACAGATACGCAGTATTTT
15	TRBV15	many	TRBJ2-2	.	CATSRDRGLAGELFF	TGTGCCACCAGCAGAGATAGGGGGTTGGCCGGGGAGCTGTTTTTT
15	TRBV9	.	TRBJ2-3	TRBD2	CASSGWWGLTDTQYF	TGTGCCAGCAGCGGGTGGTGGGGACTAACAGATACGCAGTATTTT
16	TRBV11-2	few	TRBJ1-6	TRBD1	CASSLVGGTAYSPLHF	TGTGCCAGCAGCTTAGTAGGAGGGACAGCTTATTCACCCCTCCACTTT
14	TRBV4-1	few	TRBJ2-3	.	CASSQDYYTDTQYF	TGCGCCAGCAGCCAAGATTACTACACAGATACGCAGTATTTT
16	TRBV14	.	TRBJ2-1	.	CASSLRPAGKMNEQFF	TGTGCCAGCAGCCTGCGACCCGCGGGGAAAATGAATGAGCAGTTCTTC
17	TRBV9	.	TRBJ2-3	TRBD2	CASSVEGSGRYTDTQYF	TGTGCCAGCAGCGTAGAAGGAAGCGGGAGGTATACAGATACGCAGTATTTT
15	TRBV6-1	.	TRBJ1-1	.	CASIRWLTANTEAFF	TGTGCCAGCATCCGATGGCTGACAGCGAACACTGAAGCTTTCTTT
13	TRBV9	many	TRBJ1-1	.	CASSIFQGQRPFF	TGTGCCAGCAGCATCTTTCAGGGACAACGGCCTTTCTTT
14	TRBV6-2/TRBV6-3	few	TRBJ2-7	.	CASSYDLISYEQYF	TGTGCCAGCAGTTACGACTTGATAAGCTACGAGCAGTACTTC